Each of the 18 T cell receptor beta chains below was sequenced from the same sample in a study of CD8 T cells in ankylosing spondylitis. Study outcomes and limitations: In ankylosing spondylitis blood, a motif of roughly eight highly homologous TCR beta variants appeared characteristic.

For these receptors, no antigen is known. Each CDR3 protein gets one entry after TCRdb re-called the 5' RACE reads with MiXCR. The sample has some 450,000 distinct CDR3 sequences, 17% seen once. Sequenced sample: blood, either unsorted or a sorted T cell fraction (not recorded which). These receptors were collected from a male donor with ankylosing spondylitis.

The V gene is TRBV24-1, the J gene TRBJ2-1; 10 bases align to TRBD2. CDR3 length: 15 residues. Germline V gene data show CDR1 as KGHDR and CDR2 as SFDVKD. With V trimmed by 4 bases and J by 6 bases, 5 bases remained unmatched. DNA for the CDR3: TGTGCCACCAGTGACCCAAGACTAGCGGGCAATGAGCAGTTCTTC. Residues: CATSDPRLAGNEQFF.

This chain connects TRBV20-1 to TRBJ2-7; TRBD1 matches 7 bases. CDR1 is DFQATT and CDR2 is SNEGSKA in the germline V gene (reference sequence). The CDR3 runs to 15 residues. The V segment lost 1 base and the J segment 2 bases; nucleotides outside the gene matches: 8. The CDR3 region is CSARVGQNTPYEQYF. CDR3 coding DNA: TGCAGTGCTAGAGTGGGACAGAACACACCCTACGAGCAGTACTTC.

This sequence joins TRBV20-1 and TRBJ2-3; 10 bases map to TRBD2. The CDR3 runs 15 residues. The V segment lost 4 bases and the J segment 1 base; nucleotides outside the gene matches: 5. The germline gives CDR1 DFQATT, CDR2 SNEGSKA (reference sequence). As DNA, the CDR3 is TGCAGTGCTATATTAGCGGGGGGCCGCACAGATACGCAGTATTTT. This sequence encodes CSAILAGGRTDTQYF.

This chain joins TRBV6-5 and TRBJ2-7, with 8 bases lining up with TRBD1. V dropped 2 bases and J dropped 2; count of bases not matched to a gene: 2. CDR1 is MNHEY and CDR2 is SVGAGI in the germline V gene. The CDR3 spans 14 residues. As DNA, the CDR3 is TGTGCCAGCAGTTACACGGGACAGGCCTACGAGCAGTACTTC. Translating it yields CASSYTGQAYEQYF.

This clonotype was detected many times. The chain uses TRBV7-6 and TRBJ2-2, with D hard to call. Deletions cut 4 bases from V and 7 bases from J, with 16 bases between. Germline loops: CDR1 SGHVS, CDR2 FNYEAQ. This CDR3 is 15 amino acids long. CDR3 region: CASSSYQERYGELFF. The CDR3 DNA follows: TGTGCCAGCAGCTCATATCAAGAGCGATACGGGGAGCTGTTTTTT. Complete variable domain (other parts from reference TRBV7-6 and TRBJ2-2): GAGVSQSPRYKVTKRGQDVALRCDPISGHVSLYWYRQALGQGPEFLTYFNYEAQQDKSGLPNDRFSAERPEGSISTLTIQRTEQRDSAMYRCASSSYQERYGELFFGEGSRLTVL.

This sequence joins TRBV30 and TRBJ1-2; TRBD1 matches 7 bases. V was pared by 0 bases and J by 13 bases, with 14 bases of the junction left unmatched. Germline V gene lookup returns CDR1 GTSNPN and CDR2 SVGIG (reference sequence). The CDR3 spans 14 residues. The CDR3 bases are TGTGCCTGGAGTGTACTCCGGGACAGCTCCGTCAGCACCTTC. Residues: CAWSVLRDSSVSTF.

The table lists this clonotype with a few counts. J is TRBJ2-3 and V is TRBV29-1; 9 nucleotides match TRBD1. The CDR3 is 16 residues long. V dropped 3 bases and J dropped 3; count of bases not matched to a gene: 10. Germline loops: CDR1 SQVTM, CDR2 ANQGSEA. CDR3 coding DNA: TGCAGCGTTGATGGGGCTGACAGGGGGTCAACAGATACGCAGTATTTT. It codes for CSVDGADRGSTDTQYF.

This clonotype was counted a few times. The chain combines TRBV20-1 with TRBJ1-1, with D hard to call. The CDR3 sequence is 14 residues long. Trimming left V 3 bases short and J 5 bases short, with 16 bases between. The germline V gene has CDR1 DFQATT and CDR2 SNEGSKA (reference sequence). CDR3 sequence: CSARFRHGITEAFF. CDR3 nucleotide sequence: TGCAGTGCTAGGTTTAGACATGGTATTACTGAAGCTTTCTTT.

This clonotype was counted many times. V usage is TRBV12-3 or TRBV12-4 and J usage is TRBJ1-1; the match to TRBD1 covers 8 bases. With 6 bases clipped from V and 0 bases from J, the junction kept 3 bases outside the gene matches. The CDR3 extends over 14 amino acids. CDR3 nucleotides: TGTGCCAGCAGGTACAGGGGGATGAACACTGAAGCTTTCTTT. It specifies CASRYRGMNTEAFF.

The gene calls are TRBV20-1 and TRBJ2-1; TRBD2 agrees at 8 bases. Germline CDR1 reads DFQATT; CDR2 reads SNEGSKA (reference sequence). V lost 3 bases to trimming and J lost 5 bases; unmatched junction nucleotides: 15. The CDR3 is 17 residues long. The CDR3 is CSASLRGGLATDNEQFF. For the CDR3, the DNA is TGCAGTGCTAGTCTGCGCGGGGGGCTAGCCACCGACAATGAGCAGTTCTTC.

For the CDR3, the DNA is TGCGCCAGCAGCTTGATGCCCAGGGGGACAGGTCGGAACACTGAAGCTTTCTTT. Its protein product is CASSLMPRGTGRNTEAFF. The chain links TRBV5-1 to TRBJ1-1, with TRBD1 matching 8 bases. The CDR3 loop spans 18 amino acids. Germline V lookup: CDR1 SGHRS, CDR2 YFSETQ. Unmatched junction bases numbered 12, after V lost 1 base and J lost 1 base.

The chain carries TRBV7-9 and TRBJ1-4; D gene unclear. This CDR3 region has 14 residues. Germline V gene lookup returns CDR1 SEHNR and CDR2 FQNEAQ (reference sequence). V lost 7 bases, J lost 0 bases, and 9 bases lay in between. In DNA, the CDR3 is TGTGCCAGCAACTCACCTTCAACTAATGAAAAACTGTTTTTT. Residues: CASNSPSTNEKLFF.

Only a few counts were recorded for this clonotype. This rearrangement joins TRBV3-1 to TRBJ1-1; 10 nucleotides line up with TRBD1. CDR1 is LGHDT, CDR2 YNNKEL, per germline (reference sequence). V trimming: 5 bases; J trimming: 1 base; junction bases outside the gene matches: 10. The length of the CDR3 is 17 residues. The CDR3 here is CASSKNVGTGENTEAFF. CDR3 sequence (DNA): TGTGCCAGCAGCAAAAACGTTGGGACAGGGGAGAACACTGAAGCTTTCTTT.

This clonotype was detected a few times. The chain couples TRBV10-3 to TRBJ2-3; D unresolved. This CDR3 has 12 amino acids. Trimming stripped 1 base from V and 3 bases from J, with 2 bases between. CDR1 is ENHRY and CDR2 is SYGVKD in the germline V gene. CDR3 coding DNA: TGTGCCATCAGTGAGTTGACAGATACGCAGTATTTT. Its translation: CAISELTDTQYF.

This clonotype has just a few counts. The chain recombines TRBV20-1 with TRBJ2-7; 11 positions match TRBD2. This CDR3 is built from 14 residues. Germline V gives CDR1 DFQATT, CDR2 SNEGSKA (reference sequence). V lost 2 bases, J lost 3 bases, and 3 bases stayed unmatched. The DNA of the CDR3 is TGCAGTGCTAGACCCGGGACTAGCGGCTACGAGCAGTACTTC. Translating gives CSARPGTSGYEQYF.

This clonotype was seen ten or more times. This rearrangement joins TRBV10-3 to TRBJ2-3; D tentatively reads TRBD1 or TRBD2 (7 bases each). Germline V gene sequence: CDR1 ENHRY, CDR2 SYGVKD. V was trimmed by 8 bases and J by 2 bases, leaving 14 bases between them. The CDR3 totals 14 residues. In DNA form, the CDR3 reads TGTGCCATCGGGGGAGGGGGCCTCACAGATACGCAGTATTTT. As protein: CAIGGGGLTDTQYF.

The chain carries TRBV4-2 and TRBJ2-3; 8 bases map to TRBD2. The V gene end was trimmed by 0 bases and the J gene end by 3 bases; junction bases not matched to a gene: 8. Germline CDR1 is LGHNA and CDR2 is YNFKEQ. The CDR3 extends over 17 amino acids. Written as DNA, the CDR3 is TGTGCCAGCAGCCAAGATGCCAGCGGGAGTCGTACAGATACGCAGTATTTT. Translating it yields CASSQDASGSRTDTQYF.

Many counts were recorded for this clonotype. This chain links TRBV3-1 with TRBJ1-4, with 7 bases fitting TRBD1. There are 16 residues in the CDR3. Germline V gives CDR1 LGHDT, CDR2 YNNKEL (reference sequence). The V segment lost 4 bases and the J segment 5 bases; nucleotides outside the gene matches: 10. The DNA of the CDR3 is TGTGCCAGCAGCCTCCGACCGGGACAGACAAATGAAAAACTGTTTTTT. Encoded protein: CASSLRPGQTNEKLFF.